These 5 T cell receptor beta chains came from one sample sequenced in a study of T cells after somatic rescue of genetic block. The protocol was immunoSEQ multiplex PCR, while the TCRdb copy is restricted to in-frame clones and leaves out a portion. The data contain about 110,000 clones, just over 90% of them seen just once; the ten biggest clones take up over 1.1%. The sample was peripheral blood mononuclear cells (PBMCs). The origin of the receptors is a young woman.

CDR3 DNA sequence: TGTGCCAGCAGTGGATACCCCCCCTGCCCACAGGGCCTCTCACCCCTCCACTTT. It specifies CASSGYPPCPQGLSPLHF. J is TRBJ1-6 and V is TRBV25-1, with a possible D match to TRBD1 (6 bases). The length of the CDR3 is 18 residues. Germline V gene lookup returns CDR1 MGHDK and CDR2 SYGVNS. Trimming cost V 4 bases and J 10 bases, with 26 bases left between them.

V usage is TRBV27 and J usage is TRBJ1-2; 9 bases align to TRBD1. The trim removed 4 bases at V and 6 bases at J, leaving 6 bases unmatched. Germline lookup yields CDR1 MNHEY and CDR2 SMNVEV (reference sequence). This CDR3 has 14 amino acids. The CDR3 DNA is TGTGCCAGCAGTTCCGCGACAGGGGGGGATGGCTACACCTTC. Translation gives CASSSATGGDGYTF.

This chain connects TRBV6-1 to TRBJ2-2; TRBD1 matches 7 bases. The J segment lost 1 base and the V segment lost 2 bases, leaving 4 bases of the junction unmatched. Per germline, CDR1 MNHNS and CDR2 SASEGT. The CDR3 length is 16 residues. CDR3 sequence reads: CASSEIGTVNTGELFF. CDR3 DNA: TGTGCCAGCAGTGAAATCGGGACAGTGAACACCGGGGAGCTGTTTTTT.

The J gene is TRBJ1-3, the V gene TRBV18; D ambiguous. Germline V gene data show CDR1 as KGHSH and CDR2 as LQKENI. The CDR3 has 16 amino acids. Trimming took off 6 bases at V and 4 bases at J, with 19 bases between the two ends. The DNA for the CDR3 is TGTGCCAGCTCGTACCGGGCCGACGATTGGGGAAACACCATATATTTT. Its translation: CASSYRADDWGNTIYF.

Note on this clone: A read error may account for a junction end that differs from germline. The chain couples TRBV5-1 to TRBJ1-2; TRBD1 is a possible D gene (5 bases). The CDR3 runs 14 residues. CDR1 and CDR2 (germline): SGHRS, YFSETQ. The CDR3 region is CASSARTTNYGYIF. In nucleotides, the CDR3 is TGCGCCAGCAGCGCAAGGACAACTAACTATGGCTACATCTTC.